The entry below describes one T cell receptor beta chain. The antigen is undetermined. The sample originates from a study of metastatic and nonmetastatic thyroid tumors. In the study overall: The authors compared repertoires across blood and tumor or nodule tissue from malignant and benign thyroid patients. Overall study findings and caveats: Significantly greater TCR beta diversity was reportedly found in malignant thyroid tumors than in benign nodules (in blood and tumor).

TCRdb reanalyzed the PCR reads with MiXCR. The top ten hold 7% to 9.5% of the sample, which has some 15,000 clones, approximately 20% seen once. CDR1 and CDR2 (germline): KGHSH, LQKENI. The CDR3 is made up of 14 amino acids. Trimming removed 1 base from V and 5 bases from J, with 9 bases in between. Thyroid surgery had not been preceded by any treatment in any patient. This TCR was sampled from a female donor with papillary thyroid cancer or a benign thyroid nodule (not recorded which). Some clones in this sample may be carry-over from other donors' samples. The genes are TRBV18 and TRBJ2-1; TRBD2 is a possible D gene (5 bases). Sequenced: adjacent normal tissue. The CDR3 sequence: CASSPQAADNEQFF. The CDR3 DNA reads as TGTGCCAGCTCACCACAGGCAGCGGACAATGAGCAGTTCTTC.